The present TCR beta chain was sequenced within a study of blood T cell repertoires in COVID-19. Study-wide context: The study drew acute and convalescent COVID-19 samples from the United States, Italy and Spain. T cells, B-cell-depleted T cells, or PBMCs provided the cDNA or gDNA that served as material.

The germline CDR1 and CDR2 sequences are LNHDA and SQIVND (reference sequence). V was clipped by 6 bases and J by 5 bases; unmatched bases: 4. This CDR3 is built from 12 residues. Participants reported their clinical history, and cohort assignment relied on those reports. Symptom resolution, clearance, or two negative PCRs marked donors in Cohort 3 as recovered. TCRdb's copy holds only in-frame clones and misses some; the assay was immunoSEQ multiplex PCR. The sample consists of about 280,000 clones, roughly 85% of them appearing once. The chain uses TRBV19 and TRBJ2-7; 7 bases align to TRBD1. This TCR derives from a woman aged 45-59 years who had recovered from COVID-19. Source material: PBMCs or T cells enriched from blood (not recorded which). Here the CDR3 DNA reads TGTGCCAGTAGAGACAGGGCCCACGAGCAGTACTTC. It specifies CASRDRAHEQYF.